These T cell receptor beta chains were read from a single sample in a study of T-cell reconstitution after alpha-beta-depleted transplantation in children. TCRdb re-called the PCR reads with MiXCR, one entry per CDR3 protein. This table holds some 220,000 distinct CDR3 sequences, approximately 11% found once. The specimen comprised PBMCs, sampled before TCRalphabeta/CD19-depleted stem cell transplant. The origin of the receptors is a child under two years old with acute myeloid leukemia, due to receive a stem cell transplant. CDR3s include the opening cysteine and the closing phenylalanine or tryptophan. A D gene is named only where the DNA matches it firmly. Not all rows give a size; the values are once, few, many and, for expanded clones, a class.

>many|13|TRBJ1-1|TRBD1|TRBV20-1
CSAQGVVNTEAFF
TGCAGTGCGCAGGGGGTCGTTAACACTGAAGCTTTCTTT
>NA|13|TRBJ2-2|NA|TRBV5-1
CASSRGDTGELFF
TGCGCCAGCAGTCGGGGAGACACCGGGGAGCTGTTTTTT
>few|17|TRBJ2-7|TRBD1|TRBV7-3
CASSCITPGTDTYEQYF
TGTGCCAGCAGCTGCATAACCCCCGGGACAGACACCTACGAGCAGTACTTC
>many|15|TRBJ2-1|NA|TRBV19
CASSFQGLSYNEQFF
TGTGCCAGTAGTTTCCAGGGGCTCTCCTACAATGAGCAGTTCTTC
>many|15|TRBJ1-5|NA|TRBV7-2
CASSLGGPGSQPQHF
TGTGCCAGCAGCTTAGGGGGTCCGGGGAGTCAGCCCCAGCATTTT
>many|15|TRBJ2-1|TRBD2|TRBV10-3
CAIRPGLAGDNEQFF
TGTGCCATCAGGCCGGGACTAGCGGGAGACAATGAGCAGTTCTTC
>many|11|TRBJ2-1|NA|TRBV11-2
CASSFIYEQFF
TGTGCCAGCAGTTTCATATATGAGCAGTTCTTC
>few|14|TRBJ2-7|NA|TRBV7-9
CASSLAGNPYEQYF
TGTGCCAGCAGCTTAGCGGGTAACCCCTACGAGCAGTACTTC
>many|16|TRBJ2-4|NA|TRBV20-1
CSARGRWGESKNIQYF
TGCAGTGCTAGAGGCCGTTGGGGCGAAAGCAAAAACATTCAGTACTTC
>NA|16|TRBJ2-7|NA|TRBV7-2
CASSNRKGRGVYEQYF
TGTGCCAGCAGCAATCGCAAGGGGAGAGGAGTTTACGAGCAGTACTTC
>many|14|TRBJ1-5|NA|TRBV7-2
CASSFEASYQPQHF
TGTGCCAGCAGCTTTGAAGCTTCCTATCAGCCCCAGCATTTT
>many|16|TRBJ2-3|TRBD2|TRBV5-4
CASSRSTSGGSNTQYF
TGTGCCAGCAGCCGCTCAACTAGCGGGGGTTCTAATACGCAGTATTTT
>NA|13|TRBJ1-5|NA|TRBV20-1
CSARWAGNQPQHF
TGCAGTGCTAGATGGGCGGGCAATCAGCCCCAGCATTTT
>NA|14|TRBJ1-5|NA|TRBV30
CAWTKTGKYQPQHF
TGTGCCTGGACAAAAACGGGGAAATATCAGCCCCAGCATTTT
>many|13|TRBJ1-1|NA|TRBV12-3/TRBV12-4
CASRFAGNTEAFF
TGTGCCAGCAGGTTCGCGGGGAACACTGAAGCTTTCTTT
>many|12|TRBJ2-7|NA|TRBV20-1
CSASAGPYEQYF
TGCAGTGCTTCCGCCGGGCCCTACGAGCAGTACTTC
>many|17|TRBJ2-2|TRBD2|TRBV12-3/TRBV12-4
CASSLILTSPNTGELFF
TGTGCCAGCAGTTTAATTTTGACTAGCCCCAACACCGGGGAGCTGTTTTTT
>few|13|TRBJ2-1|NA|TRBV18
CATKTGSYNEQFF
TGTGCCACCAAAACCGGTTCCTACAATGAGCAGTTCTTC
>many|13|TRBJ2-1|NA|TRBV2
CASWEATYNEQFF
TGTGCCAGCTGGGAGGCCACCTACAATGAGCAGTTCTTC
>few|14|TRBJ1-2|TRBD1|TRBV7-9
CASSPDRRNYGYTF
TGTGCCAGCAGCCCGGACAGGCGGAACTATGGCTACACCTTC
>few|14|TRBJ1-4|NA|TRBV11-2
CASSYQGYNEKLFF
TGTGCCAGCAGCTACCAGGGATATAATGAAAAACTGTTTTTT
>many|13|TRBJ2-5|NA|TRBV7-7
CASSFERQETQYF
TGTGCCAGCAGCTTCGAAAGGCAAGAGACCCAGTACTTC